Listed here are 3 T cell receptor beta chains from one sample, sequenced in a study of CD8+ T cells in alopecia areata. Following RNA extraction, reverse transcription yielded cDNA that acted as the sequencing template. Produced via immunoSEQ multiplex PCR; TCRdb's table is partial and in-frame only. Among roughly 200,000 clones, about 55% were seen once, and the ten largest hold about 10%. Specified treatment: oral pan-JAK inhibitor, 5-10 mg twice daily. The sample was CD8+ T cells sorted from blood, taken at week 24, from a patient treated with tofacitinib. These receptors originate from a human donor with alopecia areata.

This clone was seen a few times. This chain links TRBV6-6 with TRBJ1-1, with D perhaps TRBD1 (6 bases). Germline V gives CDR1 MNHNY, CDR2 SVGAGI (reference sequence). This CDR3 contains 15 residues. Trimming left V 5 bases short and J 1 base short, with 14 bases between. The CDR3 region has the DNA TGTGCCAGCAGTACTCCACAGGGATGGAACACTGAAGCTTTCTTT. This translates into CASSTPQGWNTEAFF.

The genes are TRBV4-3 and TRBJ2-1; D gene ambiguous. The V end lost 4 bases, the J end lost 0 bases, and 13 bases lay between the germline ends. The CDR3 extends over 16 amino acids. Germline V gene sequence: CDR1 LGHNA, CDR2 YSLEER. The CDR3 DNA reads TGCGCCAGCAGCCCAAAGTGGGCTAGCTCCTACAATGAGCAGTTCTTC. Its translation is CASSPKWASSYNEQFF.

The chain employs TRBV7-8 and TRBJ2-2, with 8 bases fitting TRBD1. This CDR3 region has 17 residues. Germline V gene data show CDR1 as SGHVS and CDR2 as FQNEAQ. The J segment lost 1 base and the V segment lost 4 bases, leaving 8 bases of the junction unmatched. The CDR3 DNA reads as TGTGCCAGCAGCTACCGCCCGGGACAGGAGAACACCGGGGAGCTGTTTTTT. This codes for CASSYRPGQENTGELFF.